This TCR beta chain was profiled in a study of control samples from healthy donors and cancer patients. The CDR3 runs to 15 residues. The J segment lost 1 base and the V segment lost 4 bases, leaving 4 bases of the junction unmatched. Germline CDR1 and CDR2: KGHDR and SFDVKD. Measured with immunoSEQ multiplex PCR; TCRdb has only the in-frame clones, and not every one. This sample yields around 97,000 clones, of which roughly 90% are seen a single time; about 19% belongs to the top ten. This clonotype originated in a man in his fifties or sixties with lung cancer. Sequencing was done on a sample of PBMCs. This chain joins TRBV24-1 and TRBJ2-5; 8 nucleotides match TRBD1. Here the CDR3 reads CATSDTGGIQETQYF. For the CDR3, the DNA is TGTGCCACCAGTGACACAGGGGGTATCCAAGAGACCCAGTACTTC.